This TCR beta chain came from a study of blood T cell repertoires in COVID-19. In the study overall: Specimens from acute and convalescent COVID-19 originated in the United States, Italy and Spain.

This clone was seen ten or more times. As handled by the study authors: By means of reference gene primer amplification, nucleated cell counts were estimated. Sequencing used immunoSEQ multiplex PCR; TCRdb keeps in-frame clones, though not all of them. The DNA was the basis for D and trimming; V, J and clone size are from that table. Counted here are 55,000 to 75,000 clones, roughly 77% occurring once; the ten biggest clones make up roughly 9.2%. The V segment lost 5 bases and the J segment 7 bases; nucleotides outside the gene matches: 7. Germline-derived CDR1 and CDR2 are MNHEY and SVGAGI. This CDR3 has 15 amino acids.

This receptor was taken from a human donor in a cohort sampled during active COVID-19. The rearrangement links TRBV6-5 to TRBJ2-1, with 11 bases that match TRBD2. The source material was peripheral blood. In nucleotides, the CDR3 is TGTGCCAGCAGTCCAACTAGCGGGAGTTGGAATGAGCAGTTCTTC. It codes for CASSPTSGSWNEQFF.